A selection of T cell receptor beta chains follows, all from one sample in a study of CD8+ T cells in alopecia areata. The data were produced by immunoSEQ multiplex PCR, yet TCRdb's version contains in-frame clones alone and is incomplete. Found here are around 100,000 clones, under 60% of them singletons; the top ten hold less than 15%. The sequencing used CD8+ T cells sorted from blood, collected at week 24, from a patient treated with tofacitinib. The receptors stem from a human donor with alopecia areata. Both conserved end residues are part of each CDR3.

v_call	j_call	cdr3_aa
TRBV5-1	TRBJ2-7	CASSLVRGVLYEQYF
TRBV7-8	TRBJ2-2	CASSLSITGELFF
TRBV13	TRBJ1-1	CASSSDQGTEAFF
TRBV6-5	TRBJ1-1	CASSYSTGWNTEAFF
TRBV7-9	TRBJ1-5	CASSPLGDSNQPQHF
TRBV30	TRBJ2-7	CAWSVWDRALEQYF
TRBV11-2	TRBJ2-3	CASSLWEVLNTDTQYF
TRBV14	TRBJ2-7	CASSHSGVSYEQYF
TRBV4-1	TRBJ2-7	CASSPRTELYEQYF
TRBV11-2	TRBJ1-2	CASSSVDPGQGNYGYTF
TRBV2	TRBJ2-5	CAREGIGEQYF
TRBV7-9	TRBJ1-2	CASSPFQGGPSYGYTF
TRBV7-9	TRBJ1-2	CASSFPGGAHGYTF
TRBV7-9	TRBJ2-5	CASSEFWETQYF
TRBV30	TRBJ1-2	CAWPRGGQPGGYTF
TRBV7-3	TRBJ2-7	CASSPGGTTYEQYF
TRBV30	TRBJ2-4	CAWSVRDRGLAKNIQYF
TRBV9	TRBJ2-7	CASSEGLHYEQYF
TRBV30	TRBJ2-3	CAWSVLDRTDTQYF
TRBV4-3	TRBJ2-1	CASSQDLGQSSREQFF
TRBV6-5	TRBJ1-2	CASSYSEGPYGYTF
TRBV7-2	.	CASTKGSYEQYF
TRBV7-6	TRBJ2-7	CASSPLAWDTSYEQYF
TRBV27	TRBJ1-1	CASKLQGAPTEAFF
TRBV7-8	TRBJ2-5	CASSLRAGGKETQYF
TRBV30	TRBJ2-5	CAWSFGDQETQYF
TRBV11-2	TRBJ2-5	CASSLGQETQYF
TRBV30	TRBJ2-7	CAWTPTGSEQYF
TRBV13	TRBJ2-5	CASSLGSGETQYF
TRBV7-9	TRBJ2-3	CASSFRDTPDTQYF
TRBV5-4	TRBJ2-5	CASSLSGWEETQYF
TRBV7-8	TRBJ2-5	CASSLETGDPRVETQYF
TRBV4-1	.	CASSQVYEQYF
TRBV2	TRBJ1-1	CASSEPGQLNTEAFF
TRBV7-9	TRBJ2-3	CASSMLAGFTDTQYF
TRBV27	TRBJ2-1	CASTPIGGYNEQFF
TRBV7-9	TRBJ1-5	CASSLDGFNQPQHF
TRBV6-5	TRBJ2-7	CASSSSGTLNEQYF
TRBV9	TRBJ1-1	CASSSDEGDVTEAFF
TRBV4-2	TRBJ1-5	CASSQDWASNQPQHF
TRBV9	TRBJ2-7	CASSVGTRGVYEQYF
TRBV11-2	TRBJ2-4	CASSLWTGEAKNIQYF
TRBV4-2	TRBJ2-7	CASSQTGGSSYEQYF
TRBV9	TRBJ2-5	CASSVDNQDGTQYF
TRBV27	TRBJ2-1	CATRLGGSYNEQFF
TRBV9	TRBJ1-2	CASSVGDPTGYGYTF
TRBV27	TRBJ2-7	CASSGLAGTLSYEQYF
TRBV27	TRBJ1-1	CASSLSRDFEAFF
TRBV13	TRBJ2-1	CASSFGQSSYNEQFF
TRBV18	TRBJ2-1	CASSPAVHEQFF